Given below is one T cell receptor (beta chain) in context. Its antigen is unknown. This sample is part of a study of T cell repertoires in cytomegalovirus infection. On the study more broadly: From public TCR beta signatures came an indication of both CMV infection and matching HLA type. General observations from the study: CMV-specific TCR beta clonotypes restricted by HLA-C dominated the ex vivo response.

With 8 bases clipped from V and 4 bases from J, the junction kept 20 bases outside the gene matches. This CDR3 contains 18 residues. TCRdb re-called the reads through MiXCR, storing one row per CDR3 protein. The sample consists of 200,000 or so distinct CDR3 sequences, around two fifths of them appearing once. This TCR was sampled from a human donor in good health (CMV status not recorded). Some clones in this sample may be carry-over from other donors' samples. Sequenced material: CD8+ T cells from cultured PBMCs, taken from culture after CMV antigen stimulation. The J gene is TRBJ1-3, the V gene TRBV12-3 or TRBV12-4, with 7 bases identical to TRBD1. The DNA of the CDR3 is TGTGCCAGCCTTGGCCGAGCGACAGGGAGGTTTGCAGGAAACACCATATATTTT. The encoded protein is CASLGRATGRFAGNTIYF.